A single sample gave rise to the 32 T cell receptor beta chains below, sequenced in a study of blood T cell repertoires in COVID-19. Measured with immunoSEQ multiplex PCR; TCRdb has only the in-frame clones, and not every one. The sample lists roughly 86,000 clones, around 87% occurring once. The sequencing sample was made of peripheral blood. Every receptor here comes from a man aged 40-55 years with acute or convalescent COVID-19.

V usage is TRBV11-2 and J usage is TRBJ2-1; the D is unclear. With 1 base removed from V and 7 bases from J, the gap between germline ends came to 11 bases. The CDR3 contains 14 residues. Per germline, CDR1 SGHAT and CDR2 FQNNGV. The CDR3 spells CASSLVRAQNEQFF. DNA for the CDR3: TGTGCCAGCAGCTTAGTTCGAGCGCAAAATGAGCAGTTCTTC.

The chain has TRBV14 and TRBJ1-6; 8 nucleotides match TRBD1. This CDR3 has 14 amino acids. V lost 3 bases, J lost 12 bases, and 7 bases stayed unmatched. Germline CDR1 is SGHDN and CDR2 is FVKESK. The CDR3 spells CASSQGRGRIPLHF. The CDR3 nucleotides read TGTGCCAGCAGCCAGGGCAGGGGGCGAATACCCCTCCACTTT.

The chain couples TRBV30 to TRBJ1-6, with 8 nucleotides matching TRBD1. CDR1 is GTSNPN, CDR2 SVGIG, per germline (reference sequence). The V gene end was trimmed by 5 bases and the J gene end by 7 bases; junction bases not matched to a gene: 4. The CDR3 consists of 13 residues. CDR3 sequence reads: CAWGGQANSPLHF. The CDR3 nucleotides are TGTGCCTGGGGGGGACAGGCGAATTCACCCCTCCACTTT.

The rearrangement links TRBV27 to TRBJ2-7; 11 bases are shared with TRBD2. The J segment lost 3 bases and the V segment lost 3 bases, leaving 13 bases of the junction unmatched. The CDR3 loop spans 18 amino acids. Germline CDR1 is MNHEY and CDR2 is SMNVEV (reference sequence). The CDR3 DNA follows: TGTGCCAGCAGTTTGGAATTCCAGGGGCTAGCGGGGGGCTACGAGCAGTACTTC. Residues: CASSLEFQGLAGGYEQYF.

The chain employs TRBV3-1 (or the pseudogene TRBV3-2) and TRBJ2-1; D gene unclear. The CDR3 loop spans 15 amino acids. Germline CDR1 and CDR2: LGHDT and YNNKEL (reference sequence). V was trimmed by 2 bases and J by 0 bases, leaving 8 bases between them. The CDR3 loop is CASSQNLRSYNEQFF. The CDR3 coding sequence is TGTGCCAGCAGCCAAAACCTACGCTCCTACAATGAGCAGTTCTTC.

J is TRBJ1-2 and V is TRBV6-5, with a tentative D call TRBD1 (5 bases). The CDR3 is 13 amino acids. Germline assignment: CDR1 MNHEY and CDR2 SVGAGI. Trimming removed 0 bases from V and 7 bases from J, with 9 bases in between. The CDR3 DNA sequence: TGTGCCAGCAGTTACTCGGAAGGGGCTGGCTACACCTTC. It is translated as CASSYSEGAGYTF.

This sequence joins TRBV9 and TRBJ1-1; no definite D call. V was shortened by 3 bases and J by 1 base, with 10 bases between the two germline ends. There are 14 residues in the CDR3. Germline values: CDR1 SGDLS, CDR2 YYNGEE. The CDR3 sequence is CASSDPGGNTEAFF. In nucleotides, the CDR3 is TGTGCCAGCAGCGACCCGGGAGGGAACACTGAAGCTTTCTTT.

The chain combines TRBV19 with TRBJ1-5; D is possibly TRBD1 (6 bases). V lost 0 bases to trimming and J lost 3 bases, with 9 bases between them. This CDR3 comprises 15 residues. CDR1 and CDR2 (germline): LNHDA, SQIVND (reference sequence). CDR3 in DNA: TGTGCCAGTAGTATAGATGCAGGGGACAATCAGCCCCAGCATTTT. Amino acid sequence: CASSIDAGDNQPQHF.

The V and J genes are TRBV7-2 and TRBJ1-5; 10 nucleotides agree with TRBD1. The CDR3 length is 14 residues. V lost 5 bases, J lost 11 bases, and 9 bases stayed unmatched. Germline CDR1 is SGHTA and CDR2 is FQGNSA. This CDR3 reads CASSPDIGQGAQHF. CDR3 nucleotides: TGTGCCAGCAGCCCAGACATCGGACAGGGGGCCCAGCATTTT.

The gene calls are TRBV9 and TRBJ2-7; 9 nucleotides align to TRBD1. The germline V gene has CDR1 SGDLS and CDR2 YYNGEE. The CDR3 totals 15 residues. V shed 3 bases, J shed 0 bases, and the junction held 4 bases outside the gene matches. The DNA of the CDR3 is TGTGCCAGCAGCGAGGGGACAGGGCCCTCCTACGAGCAGTACTTC. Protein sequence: CASSEGTGPSYEQYF.

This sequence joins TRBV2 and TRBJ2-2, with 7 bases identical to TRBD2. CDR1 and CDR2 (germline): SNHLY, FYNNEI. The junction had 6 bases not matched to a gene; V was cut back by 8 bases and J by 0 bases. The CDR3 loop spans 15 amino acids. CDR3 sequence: CASSTSVPNTGELFF. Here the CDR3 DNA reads TGTGCCAGCTCTACTAGCGTCCCGAACACCGGGGAGCTGTTTTTT.

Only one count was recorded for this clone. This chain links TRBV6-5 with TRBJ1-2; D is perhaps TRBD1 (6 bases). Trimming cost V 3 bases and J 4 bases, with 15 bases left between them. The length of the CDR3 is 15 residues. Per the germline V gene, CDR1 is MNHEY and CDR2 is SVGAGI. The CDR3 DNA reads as TGTGCCAGCAGTTATGATCGAGCAGGGGCCTATGGCTACACCTTC. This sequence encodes CASSYDRAGAYGYTF.

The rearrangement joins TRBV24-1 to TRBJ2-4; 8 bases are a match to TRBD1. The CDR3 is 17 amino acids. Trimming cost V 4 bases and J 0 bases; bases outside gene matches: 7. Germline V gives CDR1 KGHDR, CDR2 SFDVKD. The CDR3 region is CATSDSGTGLAKNIQYF. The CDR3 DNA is TGTGCCACCAGTGACTCCGGGACAGGTTTAGCCAAAAACATTCAGTACTTC.

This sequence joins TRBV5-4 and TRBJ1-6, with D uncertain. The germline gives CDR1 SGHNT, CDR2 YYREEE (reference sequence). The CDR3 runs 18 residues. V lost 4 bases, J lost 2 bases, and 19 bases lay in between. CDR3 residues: CASSPGSSLGAYNSPLHF. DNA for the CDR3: TGTGCCAGCAGCCCAGGATCCTCCCTCGGGGCCTATAATTCACCCCTCCACTTT.

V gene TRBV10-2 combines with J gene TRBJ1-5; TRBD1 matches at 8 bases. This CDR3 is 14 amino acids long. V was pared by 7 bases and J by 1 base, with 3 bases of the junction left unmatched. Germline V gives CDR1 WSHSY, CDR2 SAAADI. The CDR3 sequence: CASNDRGSNQPQHF. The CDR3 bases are TGCGCCAGCAACGACAGGGGAAGCAATCAGCCCCAGCATTTT.

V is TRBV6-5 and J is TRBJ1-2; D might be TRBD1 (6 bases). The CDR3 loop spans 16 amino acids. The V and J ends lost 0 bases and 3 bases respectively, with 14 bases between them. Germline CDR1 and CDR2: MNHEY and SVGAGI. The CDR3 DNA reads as TGTGCCAGCAGTTACTCGAGTGGGGGCGCGTACTATGGCTACACCTTC. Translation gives CASSYSSGGAYYGYTF.

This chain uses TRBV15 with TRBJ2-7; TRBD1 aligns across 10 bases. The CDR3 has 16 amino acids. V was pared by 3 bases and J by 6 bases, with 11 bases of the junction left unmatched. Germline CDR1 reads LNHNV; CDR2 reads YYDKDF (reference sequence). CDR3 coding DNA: TGTGCCACCAGCAGCCGAGCGACGACAGGGGGCGGCGAGCAGTACTTC. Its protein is CATSSRATTGGGEQYF.

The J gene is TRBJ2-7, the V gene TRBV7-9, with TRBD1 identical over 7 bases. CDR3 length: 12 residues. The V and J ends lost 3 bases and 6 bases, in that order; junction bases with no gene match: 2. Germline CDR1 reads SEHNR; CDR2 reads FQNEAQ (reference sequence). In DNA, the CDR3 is TGTGCCAGCAGCTTTCCAGGGGGCGAGCAGTACTTC. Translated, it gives CASSFPGGEQYF.

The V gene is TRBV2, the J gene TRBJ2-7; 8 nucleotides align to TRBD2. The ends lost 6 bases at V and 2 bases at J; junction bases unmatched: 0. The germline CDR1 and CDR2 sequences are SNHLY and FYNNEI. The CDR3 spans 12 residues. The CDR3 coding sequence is TGTGCCAGCAGGGGACTAGCCTACGAGCAGTACTTC. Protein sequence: CASRGLAYEQYF.

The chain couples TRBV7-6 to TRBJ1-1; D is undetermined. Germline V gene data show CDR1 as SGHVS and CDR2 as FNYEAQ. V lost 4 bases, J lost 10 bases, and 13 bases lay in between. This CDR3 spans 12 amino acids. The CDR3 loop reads CASSSEKGGAFF. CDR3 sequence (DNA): TGTGCCAGCAGCTCTGAAAAGGGAGGAGCTTTCTTT.

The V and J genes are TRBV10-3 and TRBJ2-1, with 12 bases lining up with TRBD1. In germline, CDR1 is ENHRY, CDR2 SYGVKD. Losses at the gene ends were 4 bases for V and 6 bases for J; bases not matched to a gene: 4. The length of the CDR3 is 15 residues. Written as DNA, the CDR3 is TGTGCCATCAGTGCGGGACAGGGGGCAAGCAATGAGCAGTTCTTC. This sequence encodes CAISAGQGASNEQFF.

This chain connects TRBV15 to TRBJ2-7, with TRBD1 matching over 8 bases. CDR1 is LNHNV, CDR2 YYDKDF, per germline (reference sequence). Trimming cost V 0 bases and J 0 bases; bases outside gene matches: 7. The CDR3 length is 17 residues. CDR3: CATSREWDRLNSYEQYF. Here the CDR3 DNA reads TGTGCCACCAGCAGAGAATGGGACAGGCTTAACTCCTACGAGCAGTACTTC.

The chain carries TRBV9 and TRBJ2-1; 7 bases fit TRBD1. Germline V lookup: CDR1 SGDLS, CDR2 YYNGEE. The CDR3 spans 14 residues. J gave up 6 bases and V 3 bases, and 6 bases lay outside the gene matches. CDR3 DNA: TGTGCCAGCAGCGCCAGACAGGGCCCCAATGAGCAGTTCTTC. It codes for CASSARQGPNEQFF.

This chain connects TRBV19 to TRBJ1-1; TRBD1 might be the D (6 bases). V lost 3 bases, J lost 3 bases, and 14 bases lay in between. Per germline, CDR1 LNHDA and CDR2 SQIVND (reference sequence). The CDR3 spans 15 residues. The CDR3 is CASSIRTAGDTEAFF. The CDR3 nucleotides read TGTGCCAGTAGTATCCGGACAGCGGGAGACACTGAAGCTTTCTTT.

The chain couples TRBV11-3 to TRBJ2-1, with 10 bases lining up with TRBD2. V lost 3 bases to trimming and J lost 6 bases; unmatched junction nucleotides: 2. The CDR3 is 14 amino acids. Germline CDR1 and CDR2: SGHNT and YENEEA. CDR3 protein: CASSFSSGSNEQFF. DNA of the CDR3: TGTGCCAGCAGCTTTTCTAGCGGGAGCAATGAGCAGTTCTTC. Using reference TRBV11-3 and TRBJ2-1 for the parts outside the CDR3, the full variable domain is EAGVVQSPRYKIIEKKQPVAFWCNPISGHNTLYWYLQNLGQGPELLIRYENEEAVDDSQLPKDRFSAERLKGVDSTLKIQPAELGDSAVYLCASSFSSGSNEQFFGPGTRLTVL.

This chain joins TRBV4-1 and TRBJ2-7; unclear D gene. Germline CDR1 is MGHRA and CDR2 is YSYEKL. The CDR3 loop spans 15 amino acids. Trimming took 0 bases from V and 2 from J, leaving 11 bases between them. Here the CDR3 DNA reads TGCGCCAGCAGCCAAGATCCGGAGTTCACCTACGAGCAGTACTTC. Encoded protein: CASSQDPEFTYEQYF.

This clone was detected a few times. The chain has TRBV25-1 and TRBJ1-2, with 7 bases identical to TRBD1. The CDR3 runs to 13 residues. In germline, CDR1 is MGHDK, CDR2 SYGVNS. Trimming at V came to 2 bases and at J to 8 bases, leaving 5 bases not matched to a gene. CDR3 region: CASSEGTVQGYTF. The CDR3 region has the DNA TGTGCCAGCAGTGAAGGGACAGTTCAAGGCTACACCTTC.

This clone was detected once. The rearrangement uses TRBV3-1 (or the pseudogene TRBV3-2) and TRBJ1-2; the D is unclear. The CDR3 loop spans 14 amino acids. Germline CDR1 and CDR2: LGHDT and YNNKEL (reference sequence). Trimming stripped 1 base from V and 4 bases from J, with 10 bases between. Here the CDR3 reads CASSQGGQTYGYTF. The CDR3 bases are TGTGCCAGCAGCCAAGGCGGGCAAACCTATGGCTACACCTTC.

The CDR3 DNA follows: TGTGCCAGCAGGGGTCGGGATTTTAATTCACCCCTCCACTTT. Translating gives CASRGRDFNSPLHF. The chain carries TRBV27 and TRBJ1-6; D not resolved. The CDR3 spans 14 residues. V dropped 6 bases and J dropped 6 bases, with 12 bases sitting between them. The germline gives CDR1 MNHEY, CDR2 SMNVEV (reference sequence).

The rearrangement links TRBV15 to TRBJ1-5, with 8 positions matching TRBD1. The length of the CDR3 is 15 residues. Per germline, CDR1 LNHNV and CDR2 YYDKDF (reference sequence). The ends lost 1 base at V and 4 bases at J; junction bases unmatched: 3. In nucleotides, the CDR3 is TGTGCCACCAGCAGAGGGGACAGGCCTAATCAGCCCCAGCATTTT. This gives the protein CATSRGDRPNQPQHF.

CDR3 in amino acids: CASRRGGIDNSPLHF. The CDR3 region has the DNA TGTGCCAGCAGGAGGGGGGGCATCGATAATTCACCCCTCCACTTT. V is TRBV6-5 and J is TRBJ1-6; maybe TRBD1 (6 bases). V lost 6 bases to trimming and J lost 5 bases, with 14 bases between them. The CDR3 loop spans 15 amino acids. The germline gives CDR1 MNHEY, CDR2 SVGAGI.

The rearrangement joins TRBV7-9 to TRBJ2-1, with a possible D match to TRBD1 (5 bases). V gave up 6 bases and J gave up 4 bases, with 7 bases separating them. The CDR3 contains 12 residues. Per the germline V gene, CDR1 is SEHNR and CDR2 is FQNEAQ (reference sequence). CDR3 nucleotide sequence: TGTGCCAGCAGAGGGGTTTACAATGAGCAGTTCTTC. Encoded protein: CASRGVYNEQFF.